These 24 T cell receptor beta chains were all obtained from the same sample, sequenced in a study of blood T cell repertoires in COVID-19. Only in-frame clones appear in the TCRdb table, and some are missing; sequencing was by immunoSEQ multiplex PCR. The sample lists 250,000 to 350,000 clones; approximately 91% were seen once. The sample was peripheral blood. These receptors were collected from a woman aged 25 to 39 with COVID-19, enrolled during active disease.

Here the CDR3 DNA reads TGTGCCAGCAGCGTAGCGCCTAGCGGGGACTTCTCCTACGAGCAGTACTTC. Translation: CASSVAPSGDFSYEQYF. The chain carries TRBV9 and TRBJ2-7, with 9 bases that match TRBD2. V lost 0 bases, J lost 0 bases, and 7 bases stayed unmatched. The germline CDR1 and CDR2 sequences are SGDLS and YYNGEE. The CDR3 loop spans 17 amino acids.

The genes are TRBV7-9 and TRBJ2-7, with 7 bases aligning to TRBD1. The V gene's germline CDR1 is SEHNR and CDR2 FQNEAQ (reference sequence). The CDR3 covers 12 residues. V dropped 5 bases and J dropped 5; count of bases not matched to a gene: 3. The CDR3 protein is CASSGTADEQYF. The CDR3 DNA follows: TGTGCCAGCAGCGGGACAGCAGACGAGCAGTACTTC.

This clone was counted a single time. V usage is TRBV4-1 and J usage is TRBJ1-2; no firm D call. Germline CDR1 MGHRA, CDR2 YSYEKL. The CDR3 covers 18 residues. V gave up 4 bases and J gave up 1 base, with 22 bases separating them. CDR3 amino acids: CASSPGDQKIALNYGYTF. In DNA, the CDR3 is TGCGCCAGCAGCCCCGGGGATCAGAAAATAGCCCTTAACTATGGCTACACCTTC.

In its sample, this clone was seen a few times. The chain carries TRBV5-1 and TRBJ1-1; D possibly corresponds to TRBD1 (6 bases). Germline V gene data show CDR1 as SGHRS and CDR2 as YFSETQ. With 3 bases removed from V and 0 bases from J, the gap between germline ends came to 18 bases. This CDR3 has 17 residues. CDR3 in amino acids: CASSSLAQGLLNTEAFF. Written as DNA, the CDR3 is TGCGCCAGCAGCTCCCTCGCCCAGGGGCTCCTGAACACTGAAGCTTTCTTT.

The chain's CDR3 is CASSQEGLAGSPQFF. For the CDR3, the DNA is TGCGCCAGCAGCCAGGAAGGACTAGCGGGATCTCCGCAGTTCTTC. V and J are TRBV4-1 and TRBJ2-1; TRBD2 agrees at 12 bases. With V trimmed by 3 bases and J by 12 bases, 9 bases remained unmatched. Looked up from germline, CDR1 is MGHRA and CDR2 is YSYEKL. CDR3 size: 15 residues.

This clone has just a few counts. Other nucleotide sequences from this sample produce the same CDR3. The chain combines TRBV28 with TRBJ1-2, with D unresolved. CDR1 and CDR2 from the germline V gene are MDHEN and SYDVKM. This CDR3 is 11 amino acids long. V was cut by 5 bases and J by 1 base, with 2 bases left in between. The CDR3 coding sequence is TGTGCCAGCAGTCTTAACTATGGCTACACCTTC. Residues: CASSLNYGYTF.

This chain uses TRBV19 with TRBJ2-7; 10 bases are shared with TRBD1. CDR1 and CDR2 (germline): LNHDA, SQIVND (reference sequence). The V and J ends lost 6 bases and 5 bases, in that order; junction bases with no gene match: 10. The CDR3 spans 15 residues. CDR3 in DNA: TGTGCCAGTAGCGCCCCGGGACAGGGGTCGGACGAGCAGTACTTC. This gives the protein CASSAPGQGSDEQYF.

The chain joins TRBV19 to TRBJ1-5; weak D call: TRBD1 (6 bases). The CDR3 consists of 15 residues. V was clipped by 0 bases and J by 6 bases, with 12 bases between them. The germline V gene encodes CDR1 LNHDA and CDR2 SQIVND (reference sequence). The CDR3 nucleotides are TGTGCCAGTAGTATAGAACAGGCCAGGGGTCAGCCCCAGCATTTT. Translation: CASSIEQARGQPQHF. Supplemented by reference TRBV19 and TRBJ1-5, the full variable domain reads DGGITQSPKYLFRKEGQNVTLSCEQNLNHDAMYWYRQDPGQGLRLIYYSQIVNDFQKGDIAEGYSVSREKKESFPLTVTSAQKNPTAFYLCASSIEQARGQPQHFGDGTRLSIL.

This chain uses TRBV7-3 with TRBJ2-3; 13 positions match TRBD2. The CDR3 runs to 20 residues. V shed 0 bases and J 7 bases; nucleotides not matched to a gene: 16. Germline values: CDR1 SGHTA, CDR2 FQGTGA. The CDR3 here is CASSLTGVRGLAGTLNTQYF. In DNA form, the CDR3 reads TGTGCCAGCAGCTTAACGGGTGTTAGGGGACTAGCGGGGACCTTGAATACGCAGTATTTT.

V gene TRBV5-6 combines with J gene TRBJ2-7; 9 bases agree with TRBD1. CDR3 length: 15 amino acids. V lost 0 bases and J lost 3; bases outside the gene matches: 4. Looked up from germline, CDR1 is SGHDT and CDR2 is YYEEEE. This CDR3 is CASSLEGTGFYEQYF. CDR3 DNA sequence: TGTGCCAGCAGCTTGGAGGGGACAGGGTTCTACGAGCAGTACTTC.

The chain is built from TRBV11-3 and TRBJ1-5; D not certain. This CDR3 contains 12 residues. V gave up 2 bases and J gave up 9 bases, with 8 bases separating them. CDR1 is SGHNT and CDR2 is YENEEA in the germline V gene. The DNA of the CDR3 is TGTGCCAGCAGCTTACAGCGGGGGCCCCAGCATTTT. Translation: CASSLQRGPQHF. The full variable domain, with the rest looked up from reference TRBV11-3 and TRBJ1-5, is EAGVVQSPRYKIIEKKQPVAFWCNPISGHNTLYWYLQNLGQGPELLIRYENEEAVDDSQLPKDRFSAERLKGVDSTLKIQPAELGDSAVYLCASSLQRGPQHFGDGTRLSIL.

The chain links TRBV11-2 to TRBJ1-6, with 9 bases aligning to TRBD1. The length of the CDR3 is 18 residues. V was clipped by 2 bases and J by 0 bases; unmatched bases: 5. The germline V gene encodes CDR1 SGHAT and CDR2 FQNNGV. The CDR3 DNA sequence: TGTGCCAGCAGCTTACGACAGGGGGGGAGCTCCTATAATTCACCCCTCCACTTT. Encoded protein: CASSLRQGGSSYNSPLHF.

This chain links TRBV2 with TRBJ1-5; TRBD1 matches at 8 bases. CDR3 length equals 14 residues. With V trimmed by 2 bases and J by 7 bases, 4 bases remained unmatched. Germline V CDR1 and CDR2: SNHLY, FYNNEI. As DNA, the CDR3 is TGTGCCAGCAGTGAATTCAGGGGGCCCCAGCCCCAGCATTTT. Protein: CASSEFRGPQPQHF.

This clone was counted between two and nine times. The chain has TRBV28 and TRBJ2-1; 15 bases align to TRBD2. The ends lost 6 bases at V and 3 bases at J; junction bases unmatched: 6. The CDR3 is 17 amino acids. The germline gives CDR1 MDHEN, CDR2 SYDVKM. The CDR3 sequence is CASSRTSGRVGYNEQFF. The CDR3 DNA is TGTGCCAGCAGCCGGACTAGCGGGAGGGTGGGCTACAATGAGCAGTTCTTC.

The chain employs TRBV21-1 and TRBJ1-5. TRBV21-1 is labeled a pseudogene. The CDR3 has 13 residues. Here the CDR3 DNA reads TGTGCCAGCAGCAACTTCGGCAATCAGCCCCAGCATTTT. This translates into CASSNFGNQPQHF.

This chain uses TRBV10-2 with TRBJ2-5; TRBD1 matches 7 bases. The CDR3 sequence is 12 residues long. The ends lost 10 bases at V and 1 base at J; junction bases unmatched: 3. CDR1 is WSHSY, CDR2 SAAADI, per germline. CDR3 sequence: CATGQIQETQYF. The CDR3 bases are TGCGCCACGGGACAGATCCAAGAGACCCAGTACTTC.

The chain links TRBV15 to TRBJ2-1; 8 nucleotides agree with TRBD2. V dropped 8 bases and J dropped 7; count of bases not matched to a gene: 13. Germline CDR1 reads LNHNV; CDR2 reads YYDKDF (reference sequence). CDR3 length: 15 residues. The CDR3 nucleotides read TGTGCCACCGGGACGGAAGCGGGAGATCGGAATGAGCAGTTCTTC. It specifies CATGTEAGDRNEQFF.

The chain combines TRBV7-3 with TRBJ2-7; 9 bases agree with TRBD2. Germline V gives CDR1 SGHTA, CDR2 FQGTGA. V dropped 2 bases and J dropped 6; count of bases not matched to a gene: 8. The CDR3 covers 15 residues. CDR3 protein: CASSLRRSGRSEQYF. The DNA of the CDR3 is TGTGCCAGCAGCTTACGTCGTAGCGGGAGAAGCGAGCAGTACTTC.

The J gene is TRBJ2-2, the V gene TRBV30; TRBD1 agrees at 9 bases. The germline CDR1 and CDR2 sequences are GTSNPN and SVGIG (reference sequence). The CDR3 contains 13 residues. Unmatched junction bases numbered 1, after V lost 3 bases and J lost 5 bases. DNA for the CDR3: TGTGCCTGGAGAGGACAGGGGACCGGGGAGCTGTTTTTT. Protein: CAWRGQGTGELFF.

The chain has TRBV27 and TRBJ2-6, with D maybe TRBD1 (6 bases). The CDR3 contains 17 residues. Germline V gene lookup returns CDR1 MNHEY and CDR2 SMNVEV (reference sequence). Trimming took 3 bases from V and 2 from J, leaving 14 bases between them. The CDR3 spells CASSFQEPGAGANVLTF. CDR3 bases: TGTGCCAGCAGTTTCCAAGAGCCAGGGGCTGGGGCCAACGTCCTGACTTTC. The full variable domain, its missing parts supplied by reference TRBV27 and TRBJ2-6, is EAQVTQNPRYLITVTGKKLTVTCSQNMNHEYMSWYRQDPGLGLRQIYYSMNVEVTDKGDVPEGYKVSRKEKRNFPLILESPSPNQTSLYFCASSFQEPGAGANVLTFGAGSRLTVL.

The chain employs TRBV30 and TRBJ1-2, with no clear D. There are 14 residues in the CDR3. Germline CDR1 reads GTSNPN; CDR2 reads SVGIG (reference sequence). V was trimmed by 3 bases and J by 4 bases, leaving 15 bases between them. CDR3 DNA: TGTGCCTGGAGGGCGGGTGGAACCCCCTATGGCTACACCTTC. Translation: CAWRAGGTPYGYTF.

Only one count was recorded for this clone. This sample also contains other DNA sequences that code for the same CDR3. The CDR3 here is CASSELTEAFF. CDR3 coding DNA: TGTGCCAGCAGTGAATTAACTGAAGCTTTCTTT. The V call is TRBV6-1, the J call TRBJ1-1; D is unresolved. V lost 2 bases and J lost 5, with 3 bases in between. CDR1 and CDR2 (germline): MNHNS, SASEGT. The CDR3 spans 11 residues.

The chain links TRBV7-9 to TRBJ2-7, with 10 bases identical to TRBD2. CDR1 and CDR2 from the germline V gene are SEHNR and FQNEAQ (reference sequence). The CDR3 sequence is 14 residues long. V was clipped by 3 bases and J by 3 bases; unmatched bases: 2. The CDR3 protein is CASSLPSGSYEQYF. The CDR3 DNA is TGTGCCAGCAGCTTGCCTAGCGGGAGCTACGAGCAGTACTTC. Combining the CDR3 with reference TRBV7-9 and TRBJ2-7 gives the whole variable domain DTGVSQNPRHKITKRGQNVTFRCDPISEHNRLYWYRQTLGQGPEFLTYFQNEAQLEKSRLLSDRFSAERPKGSFSTLEIQRTEQGDSAMYLCASSLPSGSYEQYFGPGTRLTVT.

The genes are TRBV10-1 and TRBJ1-6; possible D gene TRBD1, 6 bases. The CDR3 totals 15 residues. From germline, CDR1 is WNHNN and CDR2 SYGVQD (reference sequence). The germline V and J ends were trimmed by 3 bases and 9 bases, with 15 bases remaining between them. The DNA for the CDR3 is TGCGCCAGCAGTGATTCACAGGGATTCTCTTCACCCCTCCACTTT. Its translation: CASSDSQGFSSPLHF.